This T cell receptor beta chain was documented in a study of T cell responses to AZD1222 COVID-19 vaccine. Clones were sequenced by immunoSEQ multiplex PCR, and TCRdb holds only the in-frame ones, with some missing. The data contain about 180,000 clones, 80% to 90% of them singletons. CDR3 length: 14 residues. Germline CDR1 MNHEY, CDR2 SMNVEV (reference sequence). The ends were cut back, 6 bases at V and 1 base at J, with 9 bases in the middle. Sequences were derived from peripheral blood, sampled on day 0 of AZD1222 vaccination. The rearrangement links TRBV27 to TRBJ2-2; tentatively, D is TRBD1 (5 bases). This TCR was recovered from an adult in good health. The CDR3 DNA reads TGTGCCAGCAGGAAAACAGGGAACACCGGGGAGCTGTTTTTT. Its translation is CASRKTGNTGELFF.